This TCR beta chain stems from a study of blood T cell repertoires in COVID-19. Study-level information: COVID-19 samples, acute and convalescent, were from the United States, Italy and Spain. PBMCs, B-cell-depleted T cells, or T cells were the source of the cDNA or gDNA that made up the material.

The V segment lost 5 bases and the J segment 10 bases; nucleotides outside the gene matches: 19. Germline CDR1 and CDR2: SGHVS and FQNEAQ. The length of the CDR3 is 19 residues. In the authors' workflow: Amplification of reference gene primers was used by the study to estimate nucleated cell counts. The method was immunoSEQ multiplex PCR; TCRdb's version includes in-frame clones alone and lacks a portion of them. The V and J calls and the clone size are those of that table, but D and trimming were determined from the DNA. This table holds a few hundred thousand clones, approximately 77% found once. Sequencing was done on a sample of peripheral blood. The rearrangement links TRBV7-8 to TRBJ2-1; 14 bases line up with TRBD2. The source is a human donor with acute or convalescent COVID-19. The donor label of this sample is uncertain. The CDR3 region is CASSAGTAIGTSGSSEQFF. In DNA form, the CDR3 reads TGTGCCAGCAGCGCCGGGACAGCTATTGGGACTAGCGGGAGCAGCGAGCAGTTCTTC.